This T cell receptor beta chain was obtained from a study of blood T cells in healthy people across ages. Study-level findings and limits: When one million T cells were used, diversity estimates were thought to be underestimates.

Remarks on this clonotype: Its target is unknown.

Alongside a J-beta primer mix, a sample-barcoded 5' primer served in a second PCR lasting roughly 7 to 11 cycles. Each CDR3 protein gets one entry after TCRdb re-called the 5' RACE reads with MiXCR. The data show about 800,000 distinct CDR3 sequences, 58% seen once. CDR1 LNHDA and CDR2 SQIVND come from the germline V gene (reference sequence). Trimming stripped 6 bases from V and 6 bases from J, with 19 bases between. This CDR3 comprises 15 residues. Per-sample PBMC isolation yielded at least 6 million cells. This chain uses TRBV19 with TRBJ2-3, with D maybe TRBD2 (5 bases). The sequence came from a man in his thirties or forties in good health. Sequenced sample: blood. CDR3 amino acids: CASRTPGSPVDTQYF. The CDR3 DNA reads as TGTGCCAGTAGGACTCCGGGATCTCCTGTGGATACGCAGTATTTT.